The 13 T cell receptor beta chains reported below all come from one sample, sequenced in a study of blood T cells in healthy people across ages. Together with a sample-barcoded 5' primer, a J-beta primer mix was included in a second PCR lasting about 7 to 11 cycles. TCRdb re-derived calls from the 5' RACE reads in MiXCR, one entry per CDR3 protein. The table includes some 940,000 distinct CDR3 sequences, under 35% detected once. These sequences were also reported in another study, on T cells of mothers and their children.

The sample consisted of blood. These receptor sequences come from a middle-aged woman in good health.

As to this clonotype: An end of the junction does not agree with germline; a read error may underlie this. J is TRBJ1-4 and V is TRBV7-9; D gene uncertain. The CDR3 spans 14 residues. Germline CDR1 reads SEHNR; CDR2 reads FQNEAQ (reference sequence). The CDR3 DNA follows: TGTGCCAGCAGCCCCCTCTTTGGTAATGAAAAACGGTTTTTT. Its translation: CASSPLFGNEKRFF.

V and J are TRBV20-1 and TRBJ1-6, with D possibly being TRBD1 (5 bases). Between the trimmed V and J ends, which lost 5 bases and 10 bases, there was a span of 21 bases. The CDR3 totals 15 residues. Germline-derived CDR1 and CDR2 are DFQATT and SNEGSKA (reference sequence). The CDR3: CSAEGPREKVSPLHF. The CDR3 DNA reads TGCAGTGCTGAGGGACCCCGGGAGAAGGTGTCACCCCTCCACTTT.

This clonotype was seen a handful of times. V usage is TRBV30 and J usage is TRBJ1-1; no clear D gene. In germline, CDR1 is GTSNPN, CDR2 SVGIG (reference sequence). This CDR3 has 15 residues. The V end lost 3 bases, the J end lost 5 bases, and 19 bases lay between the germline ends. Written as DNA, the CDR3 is TGTGCCTGGAGGCCGCGTCTGGGCCTTATTACTGAAGCTTTCTTT. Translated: CAWRPRLGLITEAFF.

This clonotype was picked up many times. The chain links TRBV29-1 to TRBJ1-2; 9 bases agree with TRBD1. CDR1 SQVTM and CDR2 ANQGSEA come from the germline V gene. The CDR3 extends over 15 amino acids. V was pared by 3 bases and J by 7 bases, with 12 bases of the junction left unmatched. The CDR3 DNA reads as TGCAGCGTTGAGTTCCCGGGACAGGGTTCCGGTGGCTACACCTTC. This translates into CSVEFPGQGSGGYTF. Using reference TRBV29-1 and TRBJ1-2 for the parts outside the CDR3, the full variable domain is SAVISQKPSRDICQRGTSLTIQCQVDSQVTMMFWYRQQPGQSLTLIATANQGSEATYESGFVIDKFPISRPNLTFSTLTVSNMSPEDSSIYLCSVEFPGQGSGGYTFGSGTRLTVV.

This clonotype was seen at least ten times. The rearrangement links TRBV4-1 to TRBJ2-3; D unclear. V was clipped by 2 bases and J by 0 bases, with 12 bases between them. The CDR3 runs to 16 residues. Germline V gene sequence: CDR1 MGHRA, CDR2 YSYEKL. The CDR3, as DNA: TGCGCCAGCAGCCAAATTTTAATCTCAAGCACAGATACGCAGTATTTT. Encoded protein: CASSQILISSTDTQYF.

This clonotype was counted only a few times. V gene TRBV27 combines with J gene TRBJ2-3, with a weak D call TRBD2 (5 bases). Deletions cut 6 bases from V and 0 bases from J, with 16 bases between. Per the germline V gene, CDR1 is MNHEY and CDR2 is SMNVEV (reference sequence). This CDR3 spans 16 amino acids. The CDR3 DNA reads TGTGCCAGCAGCCCGTGGACTCCACCTAGCACAGATACGCAGTATTTT. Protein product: CASSPWTPPSTDTQYF.

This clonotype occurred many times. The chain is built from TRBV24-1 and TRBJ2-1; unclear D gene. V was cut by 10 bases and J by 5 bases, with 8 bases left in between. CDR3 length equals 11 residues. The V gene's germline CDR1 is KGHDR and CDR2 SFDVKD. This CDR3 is CATRHNNEQFF. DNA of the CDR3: TGTGCCACTCGACACAACAATGAGCAGTTCTTC.

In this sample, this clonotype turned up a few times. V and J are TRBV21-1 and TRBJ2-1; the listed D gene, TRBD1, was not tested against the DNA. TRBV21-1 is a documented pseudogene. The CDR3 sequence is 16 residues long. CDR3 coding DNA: TGTGCCAGCAGCAAACCATGCAGGGGGTACTACAATGAGCAGTTCTTC. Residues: CASSKPCRGYYNEQFF.

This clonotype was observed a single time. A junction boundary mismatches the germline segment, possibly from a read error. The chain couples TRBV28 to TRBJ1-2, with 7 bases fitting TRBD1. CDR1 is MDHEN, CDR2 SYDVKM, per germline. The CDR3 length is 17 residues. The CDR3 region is CASSFGRLQGNHYSYIF. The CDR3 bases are TGTGCCAGCAGTTTTGGAAGATTACAGGGGAATCATTACAGCTACATCTTC.

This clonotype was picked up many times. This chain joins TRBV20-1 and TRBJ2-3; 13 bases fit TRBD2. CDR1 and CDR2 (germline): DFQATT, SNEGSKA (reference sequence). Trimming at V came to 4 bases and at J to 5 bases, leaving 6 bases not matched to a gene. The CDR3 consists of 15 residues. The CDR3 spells CSATGLAGSRDTQYF. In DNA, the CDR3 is TGCAGTGCTACGGGACTAGCGGGGAGTCGAGATACGCAGTATTTT.

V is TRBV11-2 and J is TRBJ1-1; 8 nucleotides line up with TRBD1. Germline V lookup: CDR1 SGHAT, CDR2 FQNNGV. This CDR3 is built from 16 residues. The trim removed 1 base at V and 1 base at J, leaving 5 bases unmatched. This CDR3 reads CASSLGAGGPNTEAFF. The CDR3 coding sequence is TGTGCCAGCAGCTTAGGGGCAGGGGGCCCGAACACTGAAGCTTTCTTT.

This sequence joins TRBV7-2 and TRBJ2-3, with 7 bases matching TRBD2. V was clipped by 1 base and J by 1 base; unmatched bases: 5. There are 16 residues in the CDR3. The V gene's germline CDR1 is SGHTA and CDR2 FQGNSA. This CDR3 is CASSLDWAGGTDTQYF. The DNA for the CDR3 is TGTGCCAGCAGCTTAGATTGGGCGGGGGGCACAGATACGCAGTATTTT.

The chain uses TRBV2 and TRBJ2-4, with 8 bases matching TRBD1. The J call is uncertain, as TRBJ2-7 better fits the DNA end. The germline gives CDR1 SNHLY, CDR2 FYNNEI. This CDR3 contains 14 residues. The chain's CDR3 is CASRGNTGGYEQYF. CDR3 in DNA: TGTGCCAGCAGGGGGAATACAGGGGGCTACGAGCAGTACTTC.